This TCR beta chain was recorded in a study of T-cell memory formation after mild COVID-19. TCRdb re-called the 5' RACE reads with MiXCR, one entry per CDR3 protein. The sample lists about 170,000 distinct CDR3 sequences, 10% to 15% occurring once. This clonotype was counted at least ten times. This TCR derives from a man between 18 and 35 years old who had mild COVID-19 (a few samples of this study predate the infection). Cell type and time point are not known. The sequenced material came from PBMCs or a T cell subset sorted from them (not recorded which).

CDR3 sequence reads: CASRLAGATSYEQYV. The CDR3 DNA follows: TGTGCCAGCAGGTTAGCGGGCGCCACCTCCTACGAGCAGTACGTC. The gene calls are TRBV6-2 or TRBV6-3 and TRBJ2-7; 7 nucleotides line up with TRBD2. Germline V CDR1 and CDR2: MNHEY, SVGEGT. J lost 0 bases, V lost 6 bases, and 8 bases had no gene match. The CDR3 is made up of 15 amino acids.